This TCR beta chain came from a study of identical twins. Study conclusions and caveats: The abundant beta clonotypes from cord blood had fewer insertions, and memory repertoires had none of this. Twin-shared out-of-frame alpha sequences showed excess low generation probability. Analyses of zero insertions could, in part, be confounded by invariant MAIT and iNKT cells. It was cross-sectional statistical analysis, not following the same donors, that the conclusions relied on.

TCRdb called the 5' RACE reads again in MiXCR, with one record for every CDR3 protein. The table shows more than 650,000 distinct CDR3 sequences, with 6% to 6.5% occurring only once. The table lists this clonotype with a few counts. The antigen is not known. The CDR3 length is 13 residues. Germline CDR1 DFQATT, CDR2 SNEGSKA (reference sequence). Trimming at V came to 6 bases and at J to 8 bases, leaving 10 bases not matched to a gene. The chain couples TRBV20-1 to TRBJ2-1; TRBD2 matches at 7 bases. The sequencing input was naive T cells sorted from blood. The receptor was isolated from a young man in good health. The CDR3 sequence: CSAREGPLYEQFF. As DNA, the CDR3 is TGCAGTGCCAGGGAGGGCCCTCTCTATGAGCAGTTCTTC.